This TCR beta chain is drawn from a study of blood T cell repertoires in COVID-19. This CDR3 contains 13 residues. V lost 4 bases, J lost 3 bases, and 9 bases lay in between. Germline V gene lookup returns CDR1 LNHDA and CDR2 SQIVND (reference sequence). Per the original data handling: Reference gene primer amplification gave estimated nucleated cell counts. Libraries were prepared by immunoSEQ multiplex PCR; TCRdb keeps only in-frame clonotypes and omits some of them. V, J and clone size are taken as reported in that table, and D and trimming were inferred from the DNA itself. Here the sample spans about 70,000 clones, roughly four fifths being singletons. Seattle patients were enrolled during active infection and followed longitudinally.

This TCR derives from a man aged 25-40 years with COVID-19, enrolled during active disease. V usage is TRBV19 and J usage is TRBJ1-1; maybe TRBD1 (5 bases). The sequencing sample was made of peripheral blood. The CDR3 here is CASSTTAYTEAFF. The CDR3 coding sequence is TGTGCCAGTAGTACGACAGCTTACACTGAAGCTTTCTTT.